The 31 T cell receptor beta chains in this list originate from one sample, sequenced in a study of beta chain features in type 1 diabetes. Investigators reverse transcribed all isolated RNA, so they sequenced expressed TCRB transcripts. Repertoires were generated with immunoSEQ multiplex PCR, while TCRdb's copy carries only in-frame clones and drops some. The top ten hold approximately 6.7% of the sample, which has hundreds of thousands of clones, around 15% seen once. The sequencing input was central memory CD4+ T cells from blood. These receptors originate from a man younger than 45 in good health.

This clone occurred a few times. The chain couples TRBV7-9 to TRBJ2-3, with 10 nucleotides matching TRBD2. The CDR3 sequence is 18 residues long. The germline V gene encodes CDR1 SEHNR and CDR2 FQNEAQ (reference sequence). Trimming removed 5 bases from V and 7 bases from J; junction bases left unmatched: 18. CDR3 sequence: CASSQTLGLAVTQNTQYF. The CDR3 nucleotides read TGTGCCAGCAGCCAAACCTTAGGACTAGCGGTCACCCAAAATACGCAGTATTTT. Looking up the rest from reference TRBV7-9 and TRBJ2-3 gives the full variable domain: DTGVSQNPRHKITKRGQNVTFRCDPISEHNRLYWYRQTLGQGPEFLTYFQNEAQLEKSRLLSDRFSAERPKGSFSTLEIQRTEQGDSAMYLCASSQTLGLAVTQNTQYFGPGTRLTVL.

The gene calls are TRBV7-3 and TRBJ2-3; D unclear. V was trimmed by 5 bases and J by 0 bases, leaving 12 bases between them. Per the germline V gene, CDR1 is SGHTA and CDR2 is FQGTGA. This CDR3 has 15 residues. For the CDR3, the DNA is TGTGCCAGCAGCCCAGTTGGGTCTAGCACAGATACGCAGTATTTT. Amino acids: CASSPVGSSTDTQYF.

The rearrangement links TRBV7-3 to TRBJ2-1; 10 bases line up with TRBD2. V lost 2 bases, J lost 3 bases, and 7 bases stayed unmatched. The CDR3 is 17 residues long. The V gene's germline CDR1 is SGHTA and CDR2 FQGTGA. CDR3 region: CASSLDSSSGSYNEQFF. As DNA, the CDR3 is TGTGCCAGCAGCTTAGACAGCTCTAGCGGGAGCTACAATGAGCAGTTCTTC.

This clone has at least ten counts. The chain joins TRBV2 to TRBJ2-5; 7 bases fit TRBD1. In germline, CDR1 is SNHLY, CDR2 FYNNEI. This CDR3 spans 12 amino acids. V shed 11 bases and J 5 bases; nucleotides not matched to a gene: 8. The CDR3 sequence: CARRRDSETQYF. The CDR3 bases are TGTGCCCGCCGCCGGGACAGTGAGACCCAGTACTTC.

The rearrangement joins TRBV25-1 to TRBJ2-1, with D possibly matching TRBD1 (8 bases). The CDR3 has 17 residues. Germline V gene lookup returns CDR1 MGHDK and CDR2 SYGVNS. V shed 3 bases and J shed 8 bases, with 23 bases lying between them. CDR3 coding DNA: TGTGCCAGCAGTGAGAGTGGGGGGGACAGGATTTTTGATGAGCAGTTCTTC. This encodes CASSESGGDRIFDEQFF.

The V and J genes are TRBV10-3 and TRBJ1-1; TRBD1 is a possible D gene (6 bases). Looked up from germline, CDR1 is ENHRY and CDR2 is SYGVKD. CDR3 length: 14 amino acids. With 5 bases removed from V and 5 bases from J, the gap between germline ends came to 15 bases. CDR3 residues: CAISTGLLGTEAFF. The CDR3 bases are TGTGCCATCAGTACAGGGTTATTAGGGACTGAAGCTTTCTTT.

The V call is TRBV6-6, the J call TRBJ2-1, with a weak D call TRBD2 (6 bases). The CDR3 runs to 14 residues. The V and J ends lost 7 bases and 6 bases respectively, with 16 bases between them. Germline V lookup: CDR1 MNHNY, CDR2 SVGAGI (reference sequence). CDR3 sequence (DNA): TGTGCCAGCATAGGGACTGGATCCAGCAATGAGCAGTTCTTC. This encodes CASIGTGSSNEQFF.

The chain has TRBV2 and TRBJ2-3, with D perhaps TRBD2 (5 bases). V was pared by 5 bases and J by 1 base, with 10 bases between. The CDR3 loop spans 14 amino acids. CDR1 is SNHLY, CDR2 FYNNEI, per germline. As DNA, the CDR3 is TGTGCCAGCAGTAGCGGAAGGGGCACAGATACGCAGTATTTT. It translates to CASSSGRGTDTQYF.

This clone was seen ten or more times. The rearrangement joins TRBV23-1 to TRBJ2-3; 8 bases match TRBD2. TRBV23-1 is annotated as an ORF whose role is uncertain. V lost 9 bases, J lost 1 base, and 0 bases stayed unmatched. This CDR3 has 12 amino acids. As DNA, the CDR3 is TGCGCCAGGACTAGCGGCACAGATACGCAGTATTTT. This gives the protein CARTSGTDTQYF.

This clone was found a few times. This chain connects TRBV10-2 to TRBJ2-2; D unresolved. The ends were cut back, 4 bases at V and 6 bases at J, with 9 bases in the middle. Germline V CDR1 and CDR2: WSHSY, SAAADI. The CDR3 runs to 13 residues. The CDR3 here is CASSAGSPGELFF. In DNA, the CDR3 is TGCGCCAGCAGTGCCGGGTCCCCCGGGGAGCTGTTTTTT.

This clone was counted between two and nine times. The CDR3 sequence: CASSPGLQETQYF. CDR3 sequence (DNA): TGTGCCAGCAGCCCCGGACTCCAAGAGACCCAGTACTTC. The chain employs TRBV11-2 and TRBJ2-5; TRBD2 is a possible D gene (5 bases). The CDR3 length is 13 residues. The V end was cut by 5 bases, the J end by 1 base, with 8 bases between. Germline V gene data show CDR1 as SGHAT and CDR2 as FQNNGV.

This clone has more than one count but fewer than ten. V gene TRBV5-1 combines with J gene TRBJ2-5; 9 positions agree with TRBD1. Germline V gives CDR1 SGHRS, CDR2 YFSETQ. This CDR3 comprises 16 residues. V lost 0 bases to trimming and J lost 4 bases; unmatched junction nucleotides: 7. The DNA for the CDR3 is TGCGCCAGCAGCTTGGGAGGGACAGGGCGAGGAGAGACCCAGTACTTC. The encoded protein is CASSLGGTGRGETQYF. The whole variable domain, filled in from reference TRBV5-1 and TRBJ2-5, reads KAGVTQTPRYLIKTRGQQVTLSCSPISGHRSVSWYQQTPGQGLQFLFEYFSETQRNKGNFPGRFSGRQFSNSRSEMNVSTLELGDSALYLCASSLGGTGRGETQYFGPGTRLLVL.

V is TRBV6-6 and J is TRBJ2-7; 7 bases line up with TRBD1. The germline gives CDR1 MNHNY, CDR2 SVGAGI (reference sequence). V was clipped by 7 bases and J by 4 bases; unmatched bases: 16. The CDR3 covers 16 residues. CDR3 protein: CASTSGQLLSLYEQYV. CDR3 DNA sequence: TGTGCCAGCACCTCGGGACAGCTTTTGAGTCTGTACGAGCAGTACGTC.

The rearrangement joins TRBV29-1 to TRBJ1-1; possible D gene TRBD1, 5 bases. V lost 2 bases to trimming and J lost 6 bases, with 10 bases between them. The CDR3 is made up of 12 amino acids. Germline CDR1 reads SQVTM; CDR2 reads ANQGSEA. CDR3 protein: CSVEYQGAEAFF. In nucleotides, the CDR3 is TGCAGCGTTGAATACCAGGGCGCTGAAGCTTTCTTT.

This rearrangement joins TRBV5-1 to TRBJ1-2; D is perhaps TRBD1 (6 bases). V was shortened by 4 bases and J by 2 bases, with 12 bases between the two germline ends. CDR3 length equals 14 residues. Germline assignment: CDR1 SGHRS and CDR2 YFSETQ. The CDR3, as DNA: TGCGCCAGCAGCAACCCGGACAGAAACTATGGCTACACCTTC. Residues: CASSNPDRNYGYTF.

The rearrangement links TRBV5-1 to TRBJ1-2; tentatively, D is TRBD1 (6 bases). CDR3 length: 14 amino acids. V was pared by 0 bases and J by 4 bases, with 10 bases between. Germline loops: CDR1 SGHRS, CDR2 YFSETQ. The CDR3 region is CASSLGTESYGYTF. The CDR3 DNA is TGCGCCAGCAGCTTGGGGACAGAGAGCTATGGCTACACCTTC.

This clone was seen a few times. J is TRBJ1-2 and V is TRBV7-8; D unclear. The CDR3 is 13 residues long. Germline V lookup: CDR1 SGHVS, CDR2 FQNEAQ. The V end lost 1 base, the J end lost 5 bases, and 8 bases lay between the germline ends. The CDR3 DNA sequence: TGTGCCAGCAGCTTAGTATCAGGTTATGGCTACACCTTC. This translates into CASSLVSGYGYTF.

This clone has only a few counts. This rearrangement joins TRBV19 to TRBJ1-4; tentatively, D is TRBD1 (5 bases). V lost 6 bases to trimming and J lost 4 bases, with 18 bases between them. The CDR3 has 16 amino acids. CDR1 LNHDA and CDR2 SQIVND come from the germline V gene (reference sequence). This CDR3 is CASRPAPQGVNEKLFF. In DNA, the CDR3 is TGTGCCAGTAGACCCGCACCGCAGGGAGTTAATGAAAAACTGTTTTTT.

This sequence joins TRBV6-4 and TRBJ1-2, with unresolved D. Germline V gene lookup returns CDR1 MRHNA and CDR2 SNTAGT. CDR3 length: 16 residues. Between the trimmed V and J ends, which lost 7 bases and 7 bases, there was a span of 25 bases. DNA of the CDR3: TGTGCCAGCACCGCACGGTGGGGTCGGTGTTACTGTGGCTACACCTTC. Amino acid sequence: CASTARWGRCYCGYTF.

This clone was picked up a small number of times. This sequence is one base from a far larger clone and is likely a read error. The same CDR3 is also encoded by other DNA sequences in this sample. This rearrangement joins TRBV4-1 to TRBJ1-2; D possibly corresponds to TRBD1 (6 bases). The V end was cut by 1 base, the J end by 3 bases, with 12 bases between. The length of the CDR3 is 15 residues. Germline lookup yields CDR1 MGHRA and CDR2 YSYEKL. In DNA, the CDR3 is TGCGCCAGCAGCCAAGCATCCCCAGGGGACTATGGCTACACCTTC. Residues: CASSQASPGDYGYTF.

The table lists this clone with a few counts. CDR3 loop: CASSQEWQETQYF. The CDR3 DNA is TGCGCCAGCAGCCAAGAATGGCAGGAGACCCAGTACTTC. The V and J genes are TRBV4-1 and TRBJ2-5; D call uncertain. V was shortened by 0 bases and J by 5 bases, with 7 bases between the two germline ends. Germline CDR1 is MGHRA and CDR2 is YSYEKL. The length of the CDR3 is 13 residues.

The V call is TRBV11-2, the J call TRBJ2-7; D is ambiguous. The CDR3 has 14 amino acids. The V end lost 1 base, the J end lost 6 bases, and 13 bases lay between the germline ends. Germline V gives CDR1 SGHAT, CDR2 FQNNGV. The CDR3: CASSLARSLREQYF. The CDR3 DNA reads TGTGCCAGCAGCTTAGCTCGGTCTCTTCGCGAGCAGTACTTC.

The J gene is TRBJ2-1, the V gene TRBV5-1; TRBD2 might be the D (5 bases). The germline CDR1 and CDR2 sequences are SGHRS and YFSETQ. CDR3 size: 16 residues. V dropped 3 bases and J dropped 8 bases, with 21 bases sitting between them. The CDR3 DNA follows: TGCGCCAGCAGCTATATTTCGGGGTCCGGAGGCGATGAGCAGTTCTTC. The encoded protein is CASSYISGSGGDEQFF.

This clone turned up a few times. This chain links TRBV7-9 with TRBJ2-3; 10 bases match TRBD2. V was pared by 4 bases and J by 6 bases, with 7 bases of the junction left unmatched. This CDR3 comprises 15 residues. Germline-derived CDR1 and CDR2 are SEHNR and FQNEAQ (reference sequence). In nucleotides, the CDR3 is TGTGCCAGCAGCTCCCAGCTAGCGGGAGCGGATACGCAGTATTTT. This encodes CASSSQLAGADTQYF.

CDR3 in amino acids: CASSLQSSLPQYF. CDR3 in DNA: TGTGCCAGCAGCTTGCAGTCTAGTTTACCCCAGTACTTC. This rearrangement joins TRBV5-8 to TRBJ2-5, with D uncertain. Trimming removed 1 base at V and 9 bases at J, with 13 bases between. The germline V gene has CDR1 SGHTS and CDR2 YDEGEE. This CDR3 is 13 amino acids long.

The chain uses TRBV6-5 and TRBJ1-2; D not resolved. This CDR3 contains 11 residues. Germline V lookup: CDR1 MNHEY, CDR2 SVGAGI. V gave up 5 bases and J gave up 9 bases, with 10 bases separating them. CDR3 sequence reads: CASSDISRYTF. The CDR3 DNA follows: TGTGCCAGCAGTGACATTAGCCGCTACACCTTC.

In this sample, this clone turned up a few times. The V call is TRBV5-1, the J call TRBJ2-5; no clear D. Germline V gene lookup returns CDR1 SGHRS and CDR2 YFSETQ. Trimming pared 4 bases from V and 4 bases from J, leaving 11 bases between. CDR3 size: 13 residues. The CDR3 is CASSPILGETQYF. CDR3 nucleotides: TGCGCCAGCAGCCCGATCCTAGGAGAGACCCAGTACTTC.

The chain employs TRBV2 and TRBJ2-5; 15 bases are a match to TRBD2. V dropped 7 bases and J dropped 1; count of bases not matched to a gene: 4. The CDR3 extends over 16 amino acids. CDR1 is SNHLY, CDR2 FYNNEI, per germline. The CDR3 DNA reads TGTGCCAGCAAGGGACTAGCGGGGGGAATCCAAGAGACCCAGTACTTC. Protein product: CASKGLAGGIQETQYF.

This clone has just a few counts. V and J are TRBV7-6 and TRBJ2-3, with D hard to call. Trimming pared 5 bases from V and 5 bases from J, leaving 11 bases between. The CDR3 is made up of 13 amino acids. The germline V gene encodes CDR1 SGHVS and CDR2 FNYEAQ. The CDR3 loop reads CASSQNARDTQYF. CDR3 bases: TGTGCCAGCAGCCAAAACGCGCGAGATACGCAGTATTTT.

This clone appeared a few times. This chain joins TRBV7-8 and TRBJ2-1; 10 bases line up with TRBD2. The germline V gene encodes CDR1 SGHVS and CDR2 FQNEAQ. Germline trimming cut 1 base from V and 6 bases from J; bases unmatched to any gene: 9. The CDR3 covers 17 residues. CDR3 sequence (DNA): TGTGCCAGCAGCTTAGTGAATTTAAGGACTAGCGGCAATGAGCAGTTCTTC. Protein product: CASSLVNLRTSGNEQFF.

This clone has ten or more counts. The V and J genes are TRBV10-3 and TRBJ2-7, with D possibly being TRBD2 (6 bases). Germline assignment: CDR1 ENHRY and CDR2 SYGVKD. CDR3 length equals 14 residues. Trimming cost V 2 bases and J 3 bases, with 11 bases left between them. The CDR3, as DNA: TGTGCCATCAGTGAGCCATCGCGGGGCTACGAGCAGTACTTC. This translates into CAISEPSRGYEQYF.